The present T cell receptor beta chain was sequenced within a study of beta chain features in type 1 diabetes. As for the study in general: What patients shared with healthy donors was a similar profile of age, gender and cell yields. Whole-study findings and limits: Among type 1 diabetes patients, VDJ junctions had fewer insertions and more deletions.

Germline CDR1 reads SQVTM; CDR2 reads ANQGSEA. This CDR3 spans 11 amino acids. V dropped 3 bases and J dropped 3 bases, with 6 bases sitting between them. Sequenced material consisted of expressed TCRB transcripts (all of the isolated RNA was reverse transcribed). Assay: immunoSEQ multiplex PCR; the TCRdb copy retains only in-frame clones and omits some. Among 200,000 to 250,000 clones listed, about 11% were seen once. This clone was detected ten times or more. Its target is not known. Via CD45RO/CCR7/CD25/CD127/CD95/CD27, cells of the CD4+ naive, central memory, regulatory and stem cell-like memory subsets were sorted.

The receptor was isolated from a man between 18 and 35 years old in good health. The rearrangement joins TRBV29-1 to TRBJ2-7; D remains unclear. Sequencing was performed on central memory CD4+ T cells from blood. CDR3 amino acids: CSVDGDYEQYF. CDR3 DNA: TGCAGCGTTGACGGAGACTACGAGCAGTACTTC.